Many counts were recorded for the clone carrying this TCR beta chain. Its antigen remains unidentified. V lost 6 bases to trimming and J lost 5 bases, with 6 bases between them. This CDR3 is 11 amino acids long. Germline CDR1 is SGHTA and CDR2 is FQGNSA. The data belong to a study of T cell repertoires in cytomegalovirus infection. Study information: Indications came from public TCR beta signatures; they pointed to CMV infection and to a matching HLA type.

Study findings and constraints: There were HLA-C-restricted CMV-specific TCR beta clonotypes dominating the ex vivo response.

TCRdb recomputed calls from the reads with MiXCR, one row per CDR3 protein. Of 55,000 to 85,000 distinct CDR3 sequences listed, 4% are singletons. The chain carries TRBV7-2 and TRBJ2-3; D remains ambiguous. The TCR comes from a human donor in good health (CMV status not recorded). Some clones in this sample may be carry-over from other donors' samples. Input material: PBMCs. The CDR3 DNA reads TGTGCCAGCAGTTTCGGAGATACGCAGTATTTT. Protein sequence: CASSFGDTQYF.